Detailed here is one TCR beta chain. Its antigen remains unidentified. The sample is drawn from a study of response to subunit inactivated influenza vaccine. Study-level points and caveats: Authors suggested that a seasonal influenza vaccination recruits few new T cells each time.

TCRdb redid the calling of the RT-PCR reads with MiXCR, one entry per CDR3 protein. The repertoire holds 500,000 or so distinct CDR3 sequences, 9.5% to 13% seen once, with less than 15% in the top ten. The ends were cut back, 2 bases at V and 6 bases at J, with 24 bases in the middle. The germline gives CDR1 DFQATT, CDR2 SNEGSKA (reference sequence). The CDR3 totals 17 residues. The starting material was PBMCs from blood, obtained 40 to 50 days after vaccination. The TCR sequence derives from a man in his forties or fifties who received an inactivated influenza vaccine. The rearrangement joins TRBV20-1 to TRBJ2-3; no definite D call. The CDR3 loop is CSARSPRSLAIRDTQYF. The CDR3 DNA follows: TGCAGTGCTAGATCTCCGAGGAGTCTGGCTATTAGGGATACGCAGTATTTT.